The entry below gives a single T cell receptor beta chain sequence along with its context. The source of the sample is a study of OX40 agonist ivuxolimab in advanced cancers. Data came from immunoSEQ multiplex PCR; TCRdb stores just in-frame clones and leaves some out. This table has roughly 93,000 clones, about 90% appearing once. Source: CD4+ or CD8+ T cells sorted from blood, taken in a trial of the OX40 agonist ivuxolimab. The clonotype originates from an adult with an advanced solid tumor such as melanoma, head and neck, liver or kidney cancer.

DNA for the CDR3: TGTGCCAGCAGTCGAAAAGCGAGGGGCTTCGATGAGCAGTTCTTC. Protein product: CASSRKARGFDEQFF. The chain links TRBV6-5 to TRBJ2-1, with D perhaps TRBD1 or TRBD2 (5 bases each). The CDR3 loop spans 15 amino acids. V was shortened by 5 bases and J by 8 bases, with 19 bases between the two germline ends. Germline lookup yields CDR1 MNHEY and CDR2 SVGAGI.